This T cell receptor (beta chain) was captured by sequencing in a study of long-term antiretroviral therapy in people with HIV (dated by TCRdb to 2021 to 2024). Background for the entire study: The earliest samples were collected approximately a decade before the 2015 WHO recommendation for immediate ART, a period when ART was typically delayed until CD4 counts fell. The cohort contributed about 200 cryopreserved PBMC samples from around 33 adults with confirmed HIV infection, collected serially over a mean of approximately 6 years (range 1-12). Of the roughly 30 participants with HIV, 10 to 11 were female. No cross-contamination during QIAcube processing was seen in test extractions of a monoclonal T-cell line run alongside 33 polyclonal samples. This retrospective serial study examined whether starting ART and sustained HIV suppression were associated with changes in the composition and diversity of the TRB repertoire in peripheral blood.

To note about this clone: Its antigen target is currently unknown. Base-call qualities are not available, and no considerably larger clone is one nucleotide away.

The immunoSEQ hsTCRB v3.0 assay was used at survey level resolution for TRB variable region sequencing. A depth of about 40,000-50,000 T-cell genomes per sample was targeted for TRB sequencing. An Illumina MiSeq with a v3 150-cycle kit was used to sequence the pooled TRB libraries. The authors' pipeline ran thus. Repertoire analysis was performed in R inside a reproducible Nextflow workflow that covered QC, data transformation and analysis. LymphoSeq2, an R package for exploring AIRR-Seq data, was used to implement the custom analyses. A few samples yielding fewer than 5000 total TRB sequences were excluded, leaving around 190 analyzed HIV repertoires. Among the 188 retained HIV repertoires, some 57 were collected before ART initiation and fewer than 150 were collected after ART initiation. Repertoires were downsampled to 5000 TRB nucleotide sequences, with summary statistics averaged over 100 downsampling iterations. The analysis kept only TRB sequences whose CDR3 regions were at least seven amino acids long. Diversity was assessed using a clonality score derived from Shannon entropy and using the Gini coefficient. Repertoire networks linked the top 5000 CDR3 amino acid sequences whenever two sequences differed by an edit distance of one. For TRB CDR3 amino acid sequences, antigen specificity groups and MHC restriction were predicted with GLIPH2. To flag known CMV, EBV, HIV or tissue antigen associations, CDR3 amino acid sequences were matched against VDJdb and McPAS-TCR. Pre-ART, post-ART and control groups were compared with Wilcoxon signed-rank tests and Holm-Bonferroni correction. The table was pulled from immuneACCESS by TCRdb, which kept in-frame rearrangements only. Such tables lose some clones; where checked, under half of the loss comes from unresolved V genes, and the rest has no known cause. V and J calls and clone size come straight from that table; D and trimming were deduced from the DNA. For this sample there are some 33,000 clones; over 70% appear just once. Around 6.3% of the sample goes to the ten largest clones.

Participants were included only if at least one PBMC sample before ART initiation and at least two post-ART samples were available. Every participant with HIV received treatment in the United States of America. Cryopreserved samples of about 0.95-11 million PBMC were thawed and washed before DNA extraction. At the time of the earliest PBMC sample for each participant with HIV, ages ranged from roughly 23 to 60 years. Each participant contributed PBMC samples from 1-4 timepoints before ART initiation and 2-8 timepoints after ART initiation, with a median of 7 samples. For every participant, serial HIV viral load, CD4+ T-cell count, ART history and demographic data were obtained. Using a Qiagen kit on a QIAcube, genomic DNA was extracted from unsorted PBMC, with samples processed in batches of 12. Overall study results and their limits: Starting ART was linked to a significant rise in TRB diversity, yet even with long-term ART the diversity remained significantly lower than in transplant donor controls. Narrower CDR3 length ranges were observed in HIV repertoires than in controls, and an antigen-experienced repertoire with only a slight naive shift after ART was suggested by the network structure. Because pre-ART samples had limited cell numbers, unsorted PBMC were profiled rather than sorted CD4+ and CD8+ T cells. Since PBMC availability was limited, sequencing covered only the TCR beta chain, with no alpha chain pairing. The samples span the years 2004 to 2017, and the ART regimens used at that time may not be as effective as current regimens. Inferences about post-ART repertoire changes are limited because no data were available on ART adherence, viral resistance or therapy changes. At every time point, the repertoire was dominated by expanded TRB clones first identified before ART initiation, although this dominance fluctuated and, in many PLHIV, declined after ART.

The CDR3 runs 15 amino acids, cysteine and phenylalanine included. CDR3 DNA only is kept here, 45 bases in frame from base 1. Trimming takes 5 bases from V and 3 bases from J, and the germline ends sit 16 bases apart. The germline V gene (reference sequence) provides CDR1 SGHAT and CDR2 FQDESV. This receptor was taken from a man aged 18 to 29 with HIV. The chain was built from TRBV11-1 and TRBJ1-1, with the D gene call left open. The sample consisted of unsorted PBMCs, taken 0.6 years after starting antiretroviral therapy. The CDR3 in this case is CASSPPGRWDTEAFF. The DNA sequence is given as TGTGCCAGCAGCCCTCCTGGTCGGTGGGACACTGAAGCTTTCTTT.